A single sample gave rise to the 27 T cell receptor beta chains below, sequenced in a study of blood T cell repertoires in COVID-19. Measured with immunoSEQ multiplex PCR; TCRdb has only the in-frame clones, and not every one. The sample carries 200,000 to 250,000 clones, 80% to 90% recorded once. The sequencing sample was made of peripheral blood. These receptors originate from a man aged 45-60 years with active or convalescent COVID-19.

This clone was recorded once. The V call is TRBV6-5, the J call TRBJ2-5, with 14 bases aligning to TRBD2. The V segment lost 0 bases and the J segment 4 bases; nucleotides outside the gene matches: 1. The germline V gene has CDR1 MNHEY and CDR2 SVGAGI. This CDR3 comprises 16 residues. This chain's CDR3 is CASSYSGTSGGETQYF. CDR3 DNA: TGTGCCAGCAGTTACTCCGGGACTAGCGGGGGAGAGACCCAGTACTTC.

V and J are TRBV18 and TRBJ2-7; 7 bases fit TRBD1. The CDR3 has 17 residues. The ends lost 3 bases at V and 2 bases at J; junction bases unmatched: 13. CDR1 KGHSH and CDR2 LQKENI come from the germline V gene. This CDR3 is CASSPPGTDRSPYEQYF. The CDR3 DNA follows: TGTGCCAGCTCACCGCCAGGGACAGACCGTAGTCCCTACGAGCAGTACTTC.

Only one count was recorded for this clone. The chain joins TRBV7-2 to TRBJ1-6; TRBD1 agrees at 9 bases. J lost 7 bases, V lost 4 bases, and 5 bases had no gene match. Germline CDR1 is SGHTA and CDR2 is FQGNSA. The CDR3 spans 15 residues. This chain's CDR3 is CASSSHRGPNSPLHF. The CDR3, as DNA: TGTGCCAGCAGCTCTCACAGGGGGCCCAATTCACCCCTCCACTTT.

The chain recombines TRBV28 with TRBJ2-1; 9 bases are a match to TRBD1. CDR1 and CDR2 (germline): MDHEN, SYDVKM. V shed 5 bases, J shed 3 bases, and the junction held 8 bases outside the gene matches. The CDR3 extends over 16 amino acids. The DNA for the CDR3 is TGTGCCAGCAGTGCCGGGGGACAGGGAAACTACAATGAGCAGTTCTTC. Amino acids: CASSAGGQGNYNEQFF.

V is TRBV21-1 and J is TRBJ2-1; the D call of TRBD1 is as the table states it, not checked on the DNA. TRBV21-1 has pseudogene status. This CDR3 comprises 17 residues. This chain's CDR3 is CASSKEPDRRTYNEQFF. DNA for the CDR3: TGTGCCAGCAGCAAAGAGCCGGACAGGCGTACTTACAATGAGCAGTTCTTC.

This clone was seen only once. This sequence joins TRBV4-3 and TRBJ1-1; 7 bases map to TRBD1. Germline assignment: CDR1 LGHNA and CDR2 YSLEER. The CDR3 runs to 14 residues. With 1 base clipped from V and 8 bases from J, the junction kept 7 bases outside the gene matches. CDR3 sequence reads: CASSQVGGFGEAFF. For the CDR3, the DNA is TGCGCCAGCAGCCAAGTAGGGGGCTTCGGGGAAGCTTTCTTT.

This chain uses TRBV28 with TRBJ2-3, with no clear D. The V gene's germline CDR1 is MDHEN and CDR2 SYDVKM. This CDR3 spans 13 amino acids. Trimming left V 5 bases short and J 7 bases short, with 13 bases between. In DNA form, the CDR3 reads TGTGCCAGCAGTCCGCAGTGGCGGCATACGCAGTATTTT. Residues: CASSPQWRHTQYF.

The chain combines TRBV25-1 with TRBJ2-7, with TRBD1 as a possible D gene (6 bases). The germline gives CDR1 MGHDK, CDR2 SYGVNS. This CDR3 region has 12 residues. The ends were cut back, 4 bases at V and 6 bases at J, with 10 bases in the middle. The CDR3 nucleotides read TGTGCCAGCAGTGGAACAGGGCGCGAGCAGTACTTC. The encoded protein is CASSGTGREQYF.

The V and J genes are TRBV4-1 and TRBJ2-6; the match to TRBD1 covers 7 bases. CDR3 length equals 19 residues. V lost 4 bases, J lost 2 bases, and 14 bases stayed unmatched. CDR1 and CDR2 (germline): MGHRA, YSYEKL. The CDR3 spells CASSRRFGTAFPGANVLTF. CDR3 bases: TGCGCCAGCAGCCGCAGGTTCGGGACAGCCTTCCCTGGGGCCAACGTCCTGACTTTC.

This clone was picked up a small number of times. The chain recombines TRBV9 with TRBJ1-2; D is unresolved. Germline CDR1 reads SGDLS; CDR2 reads YYNGEE. V was pared by 5 bases and J by 2 bases, with 13 bases between. The CDR3 is 14 residues long. DNA for the CDR3: TGTGCCAGCAGTCACGGAGGGATGAACTATGGCTACACCTTC. Encoded protein: CASSHGGMNYGYTF.

This chain links TRBV30 with TRBJ1-3, with TRBD1 as a possible D gene (5 bases). The CDR3 length is 15 residues. Germline lookup yields CDR1 GTSNPN and CDR2 SVGIG (reference sequence). V was cut by 2 bases and J by 0 bases, with 11 bases left in between. CDR3 bases: TGTGCCTGGAGTAAGGGGTACAGCTCTGGAAACACCATATATTTT. This sequence encodes CAWSKGYSSGNTIYF.

The genes are TRBV6-2 or TRBV6-3 and TRBJ2-2; a weak D match, TRBD2 (5 bases). Germline V gene sequence: CDR1 MNHEY, CDR2 SVGEGT. V was cut by 6 bases and J by 6 bases, with 17 bases left in between. The CDR3 loop spans 15 amino acids. CDR3 sequence: CASSPRGRVPGELFF. The CDR3 coding sequence is TGTGCCAGCAGCCCCCGGGGTAGGGTCCCCGGGGAGCTGTTTTTT.

The V call is TRBV28, the J call TRBJ1-2; 7 bases map to TRBD1. This CDR3 is 13 amino acids long. Germline assignment: CDR1 MDHEN and CDR2 SYDVKM. Trimming removed 5 bases from V and 2 bases from J; junction bases left unmatched: 2. For the CDR3, the DNA is TGTGCCAGCAGTGTACAGGGGAACTATGGCTACACCTTC. It is translated as CASSVQGNYGYTF.

This chain uses TRBV21-1 with TRBJ2-7; TRBD1 is taken as the D call from the table, unchecked against the DNA. TRBV21-1 is assigned pseudogene status. The CDR3 loop spans 17 amino acids. CDR3 coding DNA: TGTGCCAGCAGCTCAAGCAGGGGCAGGGGTAAAAATTACGAGCAGTACGTC. Protein sequence: CASSSSRGRGKNYEQYV.

This chain uses TRBV4-2 with TRBJ2-3; a possible D gene is TRBD1 (6 bases). Germline V gene lookup returns CDR1 LGHNA and CDR2 YNFKEQ. There are 15 residues in the CDR3. Trimming removed 0 bases from V and 3 bases from J, with 10 bases in between. The CDR3 region has the DNA TGTGCCAGCAGCCAAGAGCGGCAGGGGACAGATACGCAGTATTTT. It is translated as CASSQERQGTDTQYF.

The chain carries TRBV7-2 and TRBJ1-6; 7 nucleotides align to TRBD1. This CDR3 region has 15 residues. The germline V gene has CDR1 SGHTA and CDR2 FQGNSA. V lost 1 base to trimming and J lost 7 bases; unmatched junction nucleotides: 4. CDR3 sequence reads: CASSLVAGGNSPLHF. The CDR3 DNA follows: TGTGCCAGCAGCTTAGTGGCAGGGGGAAATTCACCCCTCCACTTT.

The chain links TRBV6-5 to TRBJ1-2; D call uncertain. Germline CDR1 is MNHEY and CDR2 is SVGAGI. The CDR3 consists of 12 residues. Trimming removed 4 bases at V and 7 bases at J, with 10 bases between. The CDR3: CASSSDYLGYTF. The CDR3 nucleotides are TGTGCCAGCAGTTCGGACTATCTTGGCTACACCTTC.

This clone appeared a single time. The gene calls are TRBV7-6 and TRBJ2-7; D not resolved. CDR1 SGHVS and CDR2 FNYEAQ come from the germline V gene. The CDR3 sequence is 16 residues long. V shed 2 bases and J shed 0 bases, with 14 bases lying between them. Written as DNA, the CDR3 is TGTGCCAGCAGCTTAAATCACCGCCGACACTCCTACGAGCAGTACTTC. Translated, it gives CASSLNHRRHSYEQYF.

The chain combines TRBV19 with TRBJ1-2; TRBD1 is a possible D gene (6 bases). Germline CDR1 reads LNHDA; CDR2 reads SQIVND (reference sequence). The CDR3 is made up of 15 amino acids. V lost 7 bases and J lost 0, with 15 bases in between. The CDR3 sequence is CASTPGQPANYGYTF. The CDR3 coding sequence is TGTGCCAGTACCCCCGGACAGCCAGCTAACTATGGCTACACCTTC.

This clone was seen once. A much more abundant neighbour one base away suggests this may be a read error. This sequence joins TRBV5-4 and TRBJ1-6, with TRBD1 matching over 7 bases. Germline CDR1 and CDR2: SGHNT and YYREEE (reference sequence). The CDR3 has 14 amino acids. V lost 0 bases and J lost 6; bases outside the gene matches: 0. CDR3 amino acids: CASSLGQGNSPLHF. The CDR3 DNA sequence: TGTGCCAGCAGCTTGGGACAGGGTAATTCACCCCTCCACTTT.

This sequence joins TRBV5-1 and TRBJ2-2, with TRBD2 matching 9 bases. The CDR3 length is 17 residues. Unmatched junction bases numbered 8, after V lost 2 bases and J lost 3 bases. Germline CDR1 reads SGHRS; CDR2 reads YFSETQ. CDR3 protein: CASSFLLAGDHTGELFF. CDR3 bases: TGCGCCAGCAGCTTCTTATTAGCGGGGGATCACACCGGGGAGCTGTTTTTT.

J is TRBJ1-1 and V is TRBV7-9; 7 nucleotides align to TRBD1. V lost 5 bases to trimming and J lost 4 bases; unmatched junction nucleotides: 4. Germline values: CDR1 SEHNR, CDR2 FQNEAQ (reference sequence). There are 13 residues in the CDR3. The CDR3 nucleotides read TGTGCCAGCAGCCTCAGGGGGGTCACTGAAGCTTTCTTT. It encodes CASSLRGVTEAFF.

The chain joins TRBV5-1 to TRBJ2-3; 7 nucleotides align to TRBD1. This CDR3 contains 14 residues. Germline loops: CDR1 SGHRS, CDR2 YFSETQ. Trimming took 4 bases from V and 3 from J; bases not matched to a gene: 5. The CDR3 loop reads CASSKDRETDTQYF. CDR3 sequence (DNA): TGCGCCAGCAGCAAAGACAGGGAAACAGATACGCAGTATTTT.

This rearrangement joins TRBV7-9 to TRBJ2-3, with 9 bases lining up with TRBD2. The length of the CDR3 is 17 residues. The V segment lost 1 base and the J segment 2 bases; nucleotides outside the gene matches: 7. Germline V CDR1 and CDR2: SEHNR, FQNEAQ (reference sequence). The CDR3 DNA sequence: TGTGCCAGCAGCTTAGGGCGGGGGGGCCCCCTCACAGATACGCAGTATTTT. This encodes CASSLGRGGPLTDTQYF.

This clone was seen a few times. This chain connects TRBV10-3 to TRBJ1-4; D is ambiguous. Deletions cut 0 bases from V and 0 bases from J, with 8 bases between. Germline CDR1 reads ENHRY; CDR2 reads SYGVKD. CDR3 length: 16 amino acids. The CDR3 reads CAISESADSTNEKLFF. The DNA of the CDR3 is TGTGCCATCAGTGAGTCGGCAGACTCAACTAATGAAAAACTGTTTTTT.

This chain connects TRBV29-1 to TRBJ1-1, with 8 bases lining up with TRBD1. V shed 4 bases, J shed 4 bases, and the junction held 5 bases outside the gene matches. CDR3 length: 13 residues. Germline CDR1 SQVTM, CDR2 ANQGSEA. CDR3 nucleotides: TGCAGCGTTGCTGACAGGGGAGGCACTGAAGCTTTCTTT. Protein product: CSVADRGGTEAFF.

The V call is TRBV6-2 or TRBV6-3, the J call TRBJ2-7; 12 nucleotides line up with TRBD2. This CDR3 contains 17 residues. With 5 bases clipped from V and 1 base from J, the junction kept 9 bases outside the gene matches. Germline CDR1 is MNHEY and CDR2 is SVGEGT. In nucleotides, the CDR3 is TGTGCCAGCAGTACAAGGTTCGGACTAGCGGGGTCCTACGAGCAGTACTTC. Translated, it gives CASSTRFGLAGSYEQYF.